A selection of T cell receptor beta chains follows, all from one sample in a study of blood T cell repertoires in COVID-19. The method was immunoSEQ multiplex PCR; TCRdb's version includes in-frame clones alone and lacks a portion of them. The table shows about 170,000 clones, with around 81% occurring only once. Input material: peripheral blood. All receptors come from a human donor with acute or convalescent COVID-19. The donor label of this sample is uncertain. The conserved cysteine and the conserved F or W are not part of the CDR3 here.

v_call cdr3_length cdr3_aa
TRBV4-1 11 ASSPRQGYEQY
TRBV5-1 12 ASSLLQGNTEAF
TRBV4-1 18 ASSQEGAGLAGPDSNEQY
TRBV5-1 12 ASSWREDNSPLH
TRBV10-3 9 AISAGGTQY
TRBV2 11 ASTRAEGGFWY
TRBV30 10 AWSAPPGEAF
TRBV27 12 ASSFGQGNQPQH
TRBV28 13 ASSRPQGVGTEAF
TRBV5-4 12 ASSPVGGSDEQY
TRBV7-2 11 ASSPGLEETQY
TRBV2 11 ASRTGNTGELF
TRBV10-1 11 ASSESAGETQY
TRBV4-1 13 ASSRANGGALEQF
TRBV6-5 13 ASTYSDRGNQPQH
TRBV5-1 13 ASSLGGFSGNTIY
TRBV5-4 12 ASSARDRTSPLH
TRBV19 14 ASSSSKDRGPYEQY
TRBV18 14 ASSPSWDRVTYEQY
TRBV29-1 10 SVDRPNYGYT
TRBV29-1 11 SVQAGGDQPQH
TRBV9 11 ASSVEMEGEAF
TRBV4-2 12 ASSQLGQDYGYT
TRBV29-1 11 SVEGGDSRVGY
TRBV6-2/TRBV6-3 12 ASSYGFRGPGYT
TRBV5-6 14 ASSRGVTSGGQTQY
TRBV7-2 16 ASSLDSGRASPYNEQF
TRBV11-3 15 ASSSGLAGGYTGELF
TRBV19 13 ASSPGGQGATSIY
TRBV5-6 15 ASSSPGLGTANNEQF
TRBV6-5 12 ASSQGLGLYEQY
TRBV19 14 ASSITWGRGDHGYT
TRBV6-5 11 ATRDSQTYGYT
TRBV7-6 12 ASSGQAAGHEQY
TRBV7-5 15 VRSLGGGQGTNYGYT
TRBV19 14 ASSIRGQGSNQPQH
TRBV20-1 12 SASTSGRPDTQY
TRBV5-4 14 ASSRARGRPTDTQY
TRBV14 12 ASSPLGTGYGYT
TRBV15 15 ATSSTAGTVNTGELF
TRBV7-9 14 ASSPDRGLAGNTIY
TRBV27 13 ASSLRRGQDTEAF
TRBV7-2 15 ASSLGKGWEWHNEQF
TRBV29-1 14 SVEGSWDKSTDTQY
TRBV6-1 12 ASSEGPSTDTQY
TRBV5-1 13 ASSLPRAGVGEQY
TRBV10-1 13 ASSEDDRETDTQY
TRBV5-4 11 ASSLYYQETQY
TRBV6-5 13 ASSPGTSGRETQY
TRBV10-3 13 AISDRSGPGNEQF
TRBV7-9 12 ASSPIDSSYEQY
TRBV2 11 ASSWDKGYGYT